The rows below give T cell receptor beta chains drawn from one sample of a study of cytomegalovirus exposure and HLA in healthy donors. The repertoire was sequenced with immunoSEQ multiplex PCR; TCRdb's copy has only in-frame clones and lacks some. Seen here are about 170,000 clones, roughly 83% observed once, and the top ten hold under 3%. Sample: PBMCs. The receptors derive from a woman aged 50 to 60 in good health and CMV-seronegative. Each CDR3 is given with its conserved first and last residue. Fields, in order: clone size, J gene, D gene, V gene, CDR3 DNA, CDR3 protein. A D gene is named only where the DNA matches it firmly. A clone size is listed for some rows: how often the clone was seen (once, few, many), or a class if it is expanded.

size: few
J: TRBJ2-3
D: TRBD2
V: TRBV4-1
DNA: TGCGCCAGCAGCCAAGAGTGGACTAGCGGGACTACAGATACGCAGTATTTT
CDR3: CASSQEWTSGTTDTQYF

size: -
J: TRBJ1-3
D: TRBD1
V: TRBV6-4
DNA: TGTGCCAGCAGTGACCCCAGGGACAGGGGGTCCTCTGGAAACACCATATATTTT
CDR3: CASSDPRDRGSSGNTIYF

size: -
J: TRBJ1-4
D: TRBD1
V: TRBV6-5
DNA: TGTGCCAGCAGTTTCCGGGACAGGGGGACCAATGAAAAACTGTTTTTT
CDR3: CASSFRDRGTNEKLFF

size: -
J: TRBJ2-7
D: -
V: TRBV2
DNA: TGTGCCAGCAGTTACGTTAGCGGTCCCAGCTCCTACGAGCAGTACTTC
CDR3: CASSYVSGPSSYEQYF

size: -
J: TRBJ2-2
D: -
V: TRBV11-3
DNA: TGTGCCAGCACCTACAGGGCAACCGGGGAGCTGTTTTTT
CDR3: CASTYRATGELFF

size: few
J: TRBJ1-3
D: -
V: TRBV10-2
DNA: TGCGCCACCAGGCCTAGTGGGAGCTCTGGAAACACCATATATTTT
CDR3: CATRPSGSSGNTIYF

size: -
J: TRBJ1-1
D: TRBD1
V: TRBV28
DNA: TGTGCCAGCAGTACCCGGGACAGGATGAACACTGAAGCTTTCTTT
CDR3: CASSTRDRMNTEAFF

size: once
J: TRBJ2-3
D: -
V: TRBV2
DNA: TGTGCCACTACAGGGAACTCTCGCACAGATACGCAGTATTTT
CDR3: CATTGNSRTDTQYF

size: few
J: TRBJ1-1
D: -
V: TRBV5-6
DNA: TGTGCCAGCAGCTTCTATATGAACACTGAAGCTTTCTTT
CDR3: CASSFYMNTEAFF

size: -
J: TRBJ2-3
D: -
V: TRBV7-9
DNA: TGTGCCAGCAGCCCTCGAGATACGCAGTATTTT
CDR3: CASSPRDTQYF

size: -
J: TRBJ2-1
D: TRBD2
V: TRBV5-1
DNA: TGCGCCAGCAGCTTGCGACTAGCGGGAGGATACGACTACAATGAGCAGTTCTTC
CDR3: CASSLRLAGGYDYNEQFF

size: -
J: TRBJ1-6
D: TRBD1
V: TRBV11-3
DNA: TGTGCCAGCAGCTCCCAGTTGGGGACAGGGTTTAATTCACCCCTCCACTTT
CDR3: CASSSQLGTGFNSPLHF

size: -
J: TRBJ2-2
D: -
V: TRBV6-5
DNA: TGTGCCAGCAGTTCGGACAGCCCCGGGGAGCTGTTTTTT
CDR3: CASSSDSPGELFF

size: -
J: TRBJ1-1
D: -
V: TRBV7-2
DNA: TGTGCCAGCAGCCTTCAGGACAGAAAGAACACTGAAGCTTTCTTT
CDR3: CASSLQDRKNTEAFF

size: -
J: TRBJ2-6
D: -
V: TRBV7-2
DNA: TGTGCCAGCAGCTTAGCGCGGGTCGGTGGGGCCAACGTCCTGACTTTC
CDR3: CASSLARVGGANVLTF

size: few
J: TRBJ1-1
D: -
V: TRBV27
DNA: TGTGCCAGCAGTTTCAGGCAGCCAAAGAACACTGAAGCTTTCTTT
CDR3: CASSFRQPKNTEAFF

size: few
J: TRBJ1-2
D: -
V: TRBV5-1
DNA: TGCGCCAGCTACAGGGATGGGGGAGACTATGGCTACACCTTC
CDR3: CASYRDGGDYGYTF

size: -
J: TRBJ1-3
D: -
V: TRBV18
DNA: TGTGCCAGCTCACCACGGGGCAGGGAAGGAAACACCATATATTTT
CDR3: CASSPRGREGNTIYF

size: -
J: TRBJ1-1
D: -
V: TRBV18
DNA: TGTGCCAGCTCCGACGGGACTTACACTGAAGCTTTCTTT
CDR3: CASSDGTYTEAFF

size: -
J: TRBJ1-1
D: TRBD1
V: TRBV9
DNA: TGTGCCAGCAGCGTAACAGGGGGGACTGAAGCTTTCTTT
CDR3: CASSVTGGTEAFF

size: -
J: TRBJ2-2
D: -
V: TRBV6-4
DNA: TGTGCCAGTCGGCCGGGACACACGAACACCGGGGAGCTGTTTTTT
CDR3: CASRPGHTNTGELFF

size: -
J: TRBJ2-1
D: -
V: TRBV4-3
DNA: TGCGCCAGCAGTCTTTCAACGCGGGAGCAGTTCTTC
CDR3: CASSLSTREQFF